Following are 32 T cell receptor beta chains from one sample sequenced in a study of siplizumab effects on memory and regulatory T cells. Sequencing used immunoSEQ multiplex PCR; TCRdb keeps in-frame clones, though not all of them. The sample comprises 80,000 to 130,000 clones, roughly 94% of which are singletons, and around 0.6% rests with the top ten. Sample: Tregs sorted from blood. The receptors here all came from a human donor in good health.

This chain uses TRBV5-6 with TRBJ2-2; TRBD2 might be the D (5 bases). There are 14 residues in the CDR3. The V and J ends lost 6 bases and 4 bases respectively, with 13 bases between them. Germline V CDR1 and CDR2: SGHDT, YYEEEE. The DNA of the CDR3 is TGTGCCAGCACCCCCGTCGGGATCACCGGGGAGCTGTTTTTT. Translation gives CASTPVGITGELFF.

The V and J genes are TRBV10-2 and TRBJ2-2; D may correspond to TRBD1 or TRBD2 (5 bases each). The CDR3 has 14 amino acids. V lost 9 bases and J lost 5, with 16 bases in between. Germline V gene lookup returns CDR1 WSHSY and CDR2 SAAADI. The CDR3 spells CASWPGRRTGELFF. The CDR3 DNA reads TGCGCCAGTTGGCCGGGGCGTCGGACCGGGGAGCTGTTTTTT.

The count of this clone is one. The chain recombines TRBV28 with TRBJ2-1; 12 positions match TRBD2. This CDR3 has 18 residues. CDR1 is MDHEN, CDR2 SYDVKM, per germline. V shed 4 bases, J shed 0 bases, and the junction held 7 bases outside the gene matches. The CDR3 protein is CASSSTSGRLSSYNEQFF. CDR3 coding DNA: TGTGCCAGCAGTTCCACTAGCGGGAGGCTTAGCTCCTACAATGAGCAGTTCTTC.

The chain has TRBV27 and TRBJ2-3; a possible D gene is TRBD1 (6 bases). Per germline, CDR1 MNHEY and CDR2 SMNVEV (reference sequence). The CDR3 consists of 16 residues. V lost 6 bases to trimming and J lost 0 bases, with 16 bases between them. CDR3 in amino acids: CASSEKQGSSTDTQYF. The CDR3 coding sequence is TGTGCCAGCAGCGAAAAACAGGGATCTAGCACAGATACGCAGTATTTT.

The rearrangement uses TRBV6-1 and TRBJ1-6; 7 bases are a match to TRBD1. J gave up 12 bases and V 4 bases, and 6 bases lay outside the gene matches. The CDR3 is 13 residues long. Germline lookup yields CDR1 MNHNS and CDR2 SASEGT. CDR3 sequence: CASSVQQGLPLHF. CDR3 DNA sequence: TGTGCCAGCAGTGTTCAACAGGGGTTACCCCTCCACTTT.

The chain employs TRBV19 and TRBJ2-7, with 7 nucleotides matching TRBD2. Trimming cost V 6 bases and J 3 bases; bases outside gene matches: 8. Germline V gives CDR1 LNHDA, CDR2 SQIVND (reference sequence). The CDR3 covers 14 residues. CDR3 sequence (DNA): TGTGCCAGTAGCCAAAGCGGGACGATCTACGAGCAGTACTTC. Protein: CASSQSGTIYEQYF.

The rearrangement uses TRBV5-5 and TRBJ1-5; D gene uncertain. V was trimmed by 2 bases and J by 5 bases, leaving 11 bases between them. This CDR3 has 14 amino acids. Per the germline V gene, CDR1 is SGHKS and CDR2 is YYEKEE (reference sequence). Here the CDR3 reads CASSFGQTYQPQHF. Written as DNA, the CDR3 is TGTGCCAGCAGCTTTGGTCAGACTTATCAGCCCCAGCATTTT.

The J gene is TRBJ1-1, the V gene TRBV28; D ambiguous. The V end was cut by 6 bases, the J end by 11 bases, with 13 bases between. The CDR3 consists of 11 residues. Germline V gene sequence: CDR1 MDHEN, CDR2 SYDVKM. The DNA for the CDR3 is TGTGCCAGCAGCTTGCAATGGGTGGCTTTCTTT. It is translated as CASSLQWVAFF.

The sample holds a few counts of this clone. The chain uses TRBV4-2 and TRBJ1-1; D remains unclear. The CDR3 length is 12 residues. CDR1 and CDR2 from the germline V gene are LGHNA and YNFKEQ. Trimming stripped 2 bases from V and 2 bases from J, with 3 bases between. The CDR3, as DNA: TGTGCCAGCAGCCAAATCAACACTGAAGCTTTCTTT. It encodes CASSQINTEAFF.

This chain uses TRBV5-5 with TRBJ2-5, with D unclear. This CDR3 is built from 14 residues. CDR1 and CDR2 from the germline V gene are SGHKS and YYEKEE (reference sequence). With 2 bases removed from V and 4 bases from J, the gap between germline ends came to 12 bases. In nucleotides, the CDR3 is TGTGCCAGCAGCTTTGCGCGGACCTCAGAGACCCAGTACTTC. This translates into CASSFARTSETQYF.

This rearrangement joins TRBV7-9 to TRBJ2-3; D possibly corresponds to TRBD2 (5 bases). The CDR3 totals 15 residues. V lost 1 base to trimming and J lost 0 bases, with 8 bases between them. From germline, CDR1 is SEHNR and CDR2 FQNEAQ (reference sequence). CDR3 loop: CASSLVSGSTDTQYF. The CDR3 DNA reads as TGTGCCAGCAGCTTAGTCAGCGGAAGCACAGATACGCAGTATTTT.

This CDR3 is CAISRLVATYNEQFF. CDR3 sequence (DNA): TGTGCCATCAGTCGACTAGTAGCCACCTACAATGAGCAGTTCTTC. V gene TRBV10-3 combines with J gene TRBJ2-1, with a tentative D call TRBD2 (6 bases). V was shortened by 5 bases and J by 2 bases, with 13 bases between the two germline ends. This CDR3 has 15 amino acids. The V gene's germline CDR1 is ENHRY and CDR2 SYGVKD.

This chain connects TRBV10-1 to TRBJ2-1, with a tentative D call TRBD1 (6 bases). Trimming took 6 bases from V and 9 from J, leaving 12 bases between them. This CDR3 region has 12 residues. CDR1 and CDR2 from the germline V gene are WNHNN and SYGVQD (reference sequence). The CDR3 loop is CASRGGEGEQFF. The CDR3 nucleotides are TGCGCCAGCAGAGGGGGAGAGGGTGAGCAGTTCTTC.

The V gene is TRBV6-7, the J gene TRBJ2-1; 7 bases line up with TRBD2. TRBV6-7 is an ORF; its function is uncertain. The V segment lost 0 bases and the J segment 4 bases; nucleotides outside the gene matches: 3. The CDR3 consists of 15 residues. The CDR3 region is CASSYSPSGYNEQFF. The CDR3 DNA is TGTGCCAGCAGTTACTCGCCTAGCGGATACAATGAGCAGTTCTTC.

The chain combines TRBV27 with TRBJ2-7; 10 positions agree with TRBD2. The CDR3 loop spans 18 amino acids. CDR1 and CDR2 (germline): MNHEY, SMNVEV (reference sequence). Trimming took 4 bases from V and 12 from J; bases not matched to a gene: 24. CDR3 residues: CASSSSGRAKRSLFVGYF. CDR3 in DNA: TGTGCCAGCAGTTCAAGCGGGAGGGCTAAACGGTCTCTTTTTGTAGGGTACTTC.

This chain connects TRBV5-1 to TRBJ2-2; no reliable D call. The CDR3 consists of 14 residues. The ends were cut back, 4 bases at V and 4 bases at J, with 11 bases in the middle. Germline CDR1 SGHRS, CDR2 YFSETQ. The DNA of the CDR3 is TGCGCCAGCAGCCTAACGACCAGCACCGGGGAGCTGTTTTTT. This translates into CASSLTTSTGELFF.

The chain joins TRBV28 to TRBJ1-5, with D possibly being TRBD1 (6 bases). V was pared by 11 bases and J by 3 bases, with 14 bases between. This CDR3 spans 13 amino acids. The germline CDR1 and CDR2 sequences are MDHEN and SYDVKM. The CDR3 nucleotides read TGTGCCTCGAGGGGGGTTATCAATCAGCCCCAGCATTTT. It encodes CASRGVINQPQHF.

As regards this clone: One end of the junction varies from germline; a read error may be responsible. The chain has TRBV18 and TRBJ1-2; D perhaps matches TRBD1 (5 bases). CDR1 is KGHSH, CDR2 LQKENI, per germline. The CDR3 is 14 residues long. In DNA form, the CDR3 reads TGTGCCAGCTCACCGCTGCAGGGTAACGATGGCTACACCTTC. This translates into CASSPLQGNDGYTF.

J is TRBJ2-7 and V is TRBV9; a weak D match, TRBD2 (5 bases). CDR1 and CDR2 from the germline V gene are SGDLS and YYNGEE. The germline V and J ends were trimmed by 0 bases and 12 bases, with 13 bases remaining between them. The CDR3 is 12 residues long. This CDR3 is CASSVVEGALYF. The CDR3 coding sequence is TGTGCCAGCAGCGTAGTTGAGGGAGCTCTGTACTTC.

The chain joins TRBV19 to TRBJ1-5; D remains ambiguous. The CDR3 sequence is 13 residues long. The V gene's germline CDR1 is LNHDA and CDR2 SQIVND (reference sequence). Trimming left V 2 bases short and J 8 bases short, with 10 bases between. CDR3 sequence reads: CASSILHTEPQHF. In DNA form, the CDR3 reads TGTGCCAGTAGTATATTACACACAGAGCCCCAGCATTTT.

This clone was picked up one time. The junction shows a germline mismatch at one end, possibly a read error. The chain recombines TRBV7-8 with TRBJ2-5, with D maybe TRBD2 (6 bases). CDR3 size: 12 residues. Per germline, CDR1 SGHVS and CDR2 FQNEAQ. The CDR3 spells CASSGGKEAQYF. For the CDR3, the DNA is TGTGCCAGCAGCGGAGGGAAAGAGGCCCAGTACTTC.

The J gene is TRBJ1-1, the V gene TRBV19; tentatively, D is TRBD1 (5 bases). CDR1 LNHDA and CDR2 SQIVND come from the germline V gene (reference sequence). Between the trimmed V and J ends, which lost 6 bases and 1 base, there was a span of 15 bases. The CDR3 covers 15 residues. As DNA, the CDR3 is TGTGCCAGTAGCCGCGCGGGACTCCAGAACACTGAAGCTTTCTTT. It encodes CASSRAGLQNTEAFF.

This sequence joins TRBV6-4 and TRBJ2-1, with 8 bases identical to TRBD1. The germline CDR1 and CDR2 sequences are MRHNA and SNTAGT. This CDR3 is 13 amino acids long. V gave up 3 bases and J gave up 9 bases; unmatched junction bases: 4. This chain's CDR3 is CASSEGRGLEQFF. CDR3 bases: TGTGCCAGCAGTGAGGGCAGGGGGCTTGAGCAGTTCTTC.

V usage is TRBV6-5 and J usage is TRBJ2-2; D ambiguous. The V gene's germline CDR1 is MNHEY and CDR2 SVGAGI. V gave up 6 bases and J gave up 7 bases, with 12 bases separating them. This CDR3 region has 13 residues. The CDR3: CASSLGRNGELFF. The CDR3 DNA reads TGTGCCAGCAGCCTTGGGCGTAACGGGGAGCTGTTTTTT.

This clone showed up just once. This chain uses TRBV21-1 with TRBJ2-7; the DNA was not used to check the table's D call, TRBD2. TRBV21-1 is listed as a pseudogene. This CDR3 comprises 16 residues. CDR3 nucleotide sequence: TGTGCCAGCAGCAAAGGCCCGTTATCGGGAGCCCACGAGCAGTACTTC. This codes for CASSKGPLSGAHEQYF.

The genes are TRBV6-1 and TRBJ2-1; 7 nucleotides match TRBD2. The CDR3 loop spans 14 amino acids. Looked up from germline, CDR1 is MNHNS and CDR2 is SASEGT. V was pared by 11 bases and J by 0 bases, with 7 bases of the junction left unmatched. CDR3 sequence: CAGAGLGSYNEQFF. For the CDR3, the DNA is TGTGCCGGAGCGGGGCTAGGCTCCTACAATGAGCAGTTCTTC.

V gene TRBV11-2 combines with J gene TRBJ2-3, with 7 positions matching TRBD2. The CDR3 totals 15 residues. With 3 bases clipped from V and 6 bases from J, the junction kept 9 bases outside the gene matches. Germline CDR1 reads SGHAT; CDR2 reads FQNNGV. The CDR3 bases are TGTGCCAGCAGCTTCCCGGGAGGAAACACTGATACGCAGTATTTT. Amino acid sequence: CASSFPGGNTDTQYF.

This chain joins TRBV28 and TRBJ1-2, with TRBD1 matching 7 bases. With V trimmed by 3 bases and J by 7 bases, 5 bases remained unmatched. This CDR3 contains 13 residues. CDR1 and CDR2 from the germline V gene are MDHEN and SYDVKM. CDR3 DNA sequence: TGTGCCAGCAGTTTCACAGGGGAGGGTGGCTACACCTTC. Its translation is CASSFTGEGGYTF.

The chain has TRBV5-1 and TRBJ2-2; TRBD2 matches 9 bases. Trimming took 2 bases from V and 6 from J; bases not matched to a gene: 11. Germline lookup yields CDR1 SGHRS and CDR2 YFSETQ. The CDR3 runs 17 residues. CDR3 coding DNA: TGCGCCAGCAGCTTACTTAGCGGGAGTGCCCTGGCCGGGGAGCTGTTTTTT. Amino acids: CASSLLSGSALAGELFF.

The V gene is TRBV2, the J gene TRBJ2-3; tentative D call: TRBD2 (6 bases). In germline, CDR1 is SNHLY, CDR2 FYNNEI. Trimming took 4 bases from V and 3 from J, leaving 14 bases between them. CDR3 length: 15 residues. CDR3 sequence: CASSGQRAKTDTQYF. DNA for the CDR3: TGTGCCAGCAGTGGACAGCGGGCGAAAACAGATACGCAGTATTTT. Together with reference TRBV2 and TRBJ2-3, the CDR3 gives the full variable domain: EPEVTQTPSHQVTQMGQEVILRCVPISNHLYFYWYRQILGQKVEFLVSFYNNEISEKSEIFDDQFSVERPDGSNFTLKIRSTKLEDSAMYFCASSGQRAKTDTQYFGPGTRLTVL.

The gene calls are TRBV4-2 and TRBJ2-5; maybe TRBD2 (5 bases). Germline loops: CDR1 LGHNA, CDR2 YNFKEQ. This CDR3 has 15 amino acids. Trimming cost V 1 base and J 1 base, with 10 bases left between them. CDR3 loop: CASSQGETLQETQYF. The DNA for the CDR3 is TGTGCCAGCAGCCAAGGGGAGACCCTCCAAGAGACCCAGTACTTC.

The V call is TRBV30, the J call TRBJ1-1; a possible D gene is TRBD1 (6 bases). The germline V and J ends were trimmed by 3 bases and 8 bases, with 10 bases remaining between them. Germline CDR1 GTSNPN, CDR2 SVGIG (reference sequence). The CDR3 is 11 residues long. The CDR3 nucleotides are TGTGCCTGGAGCCAGGGGACAGAAGCTTTCTTT. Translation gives CAWSQGTEAFF.